At least ten counts were recorded for the clone carrying this TCR beta chain. V was pared by 5 bases and J by 4 bases, with 11 bases between. The CDR3 is 13 amino acids. Germline-derived CDR1 and CDR2 are SGHTA and FQGNSA. Sequenced by immunoSEQ multiplex PCR; TCRdb stores in-frame clones only, minus some. The table includes around 340,000 clones, around 79% detected once. The entry originates in a study of shared clonotypes between healthy human individuals. This chain connects TRBV7-2 to TRBJ2-5; no clear D gene. The sample taken for sequencing was memory CD4+ T cells sorted from blood. Subset indicated: CD45RA-negative fraction. The sequence was collected from a man aged 30 to 45 in good health. The CDR3 DNA reads TGTGCCAGCAGCCCATGGACGGGAGAGACCCAGTACTTC. Its protein product is CASSPWTGETQYF. Variable domain in full (rest from reference TRBV7-2 and TRBJ2-5): GAGVSQSPSNKVTEKGKDVELRCDPISGHTALYWYRQSLGQGLEFLIYFQGNSAPDKSGLPSDRFSAERTGGSVSTLTIQRTQQEDSAVYLCASSPWTGETQYFGPGTRLLVL.